This T cell receptor beta chain is from a study of CD8 T cells in Susac syndrome (dated by TCRdb to the late 2010s). For the study in its entirety: The study used repertoire sequencing to test whether antigen drove CD8+ T cell activation and differentiation in Susac syndrome. Clonality of the CD8+ T cell repertoire was compared between eleven to twelve healthy donors, approximately 14 Susac syndrome patients and around 16 multiple sclerosis patients. Study-wide findings and limitations: The study acknowledged that relatively few individuals were included in the TCR sequencing and HLA analysis.

Concerning this clonotype: The antigen it binds to is not known. Base-call qualities are not available, and no considerably larger clone is one nucleotide away.

Reading from cysteine to phenylalanine, the CDR3 counts 13 amino acids. CDR3 DNA is the only sequence kept; it has 39 bases, read in frame from the first base. From the germline V gene, CDR1 is MGHRA and CDR2 is YSYEKL. The trim is 3 bases for V and 4 bases for J, with a gap of 10 bases between the germline ends. High-throughput TCR beta sequencing profiled peripheral blood CD8+ and CD4+ T cells from healthy donors, Susac syndrome patients and multiple sclerosis patients. The healthy donors served as controls matched for age and sex. Bulk CD8+ and CD4+ T cells were purified magnetically by negative isolation, whereas CD8+ TEMRA cells were enriched by FACS. Blood was drawn into EDTA tubes, processed within 24 hours, and PBMCs were isolated by density gradient centrifugation. PBMCs intended for TCR sequencing were cryopreserved in liquid nitrogen and were subsequently thawed in a 37 degrees C water bath. Purity of sorted or isolated CD4+, CD8+ and CD8+ TEMRA cells was at least 90%.

RNA was extracted using the RNeasy kit, and about 0.5 to 1 microgram was reverse transcribed with random hexamers. TCR beta CDR3 regions were amplified with the immunoSEQ multiplex PCR assay covering 54 Vbeta and 13 Jbeta segments. To correct PCR amplification bias, a synthetic template baseline was used for both primer optimization and computational correction. The published analysis was carried out like this. Reads were annotated to V, D and J genes according to IMGT and were analyzed with immunoSEQ Analyzer, with only productive sequences retained. Clonality was calculated as one minus the Shannon entropy normalized by log2 of the number of productive unique sequences. Public and private clones were assessed among the 100 most prevalent clones of each patient and control. Clones were defined as Susac-specific when absent from the healthy and MS cohorts, from about a thousand published viral clones and from other ImmuneACCESS disease sequences. TCRdb handled the public reads itself, with Q25 trimming in fastp and clone calling in MiXCR, and kept productive beta chains. Entries are consolidated by CDR3 protein sequence, retaining the most common genes and DNA. TCRdb, not the authors, supplied the V and J calls. The sample has roughly 110,000 distinct CDR3 sequences on record, roughly 92% of them singletons. The top ten clonotypes cover approximately 0.12% of the sample.

Recombination connected TRBV4-1 to TRBJ2-7; D gene: possibly TRBD1, on 5 matching bases. Source material: CD8+ T cells from PBMCs. This TCR was sampled from a human donor in good health. This receptor has the CDR3 CASSHERTYEQYF. The bases read TGCGCCAGCAGCCACGAACGGACATACGAGCAGTACTTC.